This TCR beta chain appears in the sequencing data of a study of T cell changes during pregnancy in multiple sclerosis. CDR3 length: 14 residues. The germline V gene has CDR1 SGHAT and CDR2 FQNNGV. V lost 4 bases and J 3 bases, leaving 12 bases between the germline ends. Sequencing was performed with immunoSEQ multiplex PCR; in TCRdb, only in-frame clones are kept and a portion is missing. The data show 60,000 to 95,000 clones, about nine tenths seen once. This clonotype originated in a female donor with multiple sclerosis, enrolled in a pregnancy study. The sample consisted of CD4+ T cells from peripheral blood mononuclear cells, taken before pregnancy. The chain couples TRBV11-2 to TRBJ1-1; no firm D call. The CDR3 DNA reads as TGTGCCAGCAGCTCCGGTTGGCGGGACACTGAAGCTTTCTTT. This sequence encodes CASSSGWRDTEAFF.